This T cell receptor beta chain was recovered during a study of shared clonotypes between healthy human individuals. The naive CD8 population came from CD45RO-negative cells selected for CCR7, without terminally differentiated effector memory CD45RA+ cells. The CDR3 is 18 residues long. CDR1 is SGHNT, CDR2 YENEEA, per germline. V shed 5 bases and J 0 bases; nucleotides not matched to a gene: 12. Using immunoSEQ multiplex PCR, the repertoire was profiled, and TCRdb retains in-frame clones only, with some absent. The table has some 2,100,000 clones, under 95% seen once. As concerns this clone: The antigen remains undetermined.

The study's findings and limits: Blood alone was sampled, and tissue repertoires likely differ.

The sequence derives from a man aged 18-30 years in good health. Some clones in this sample may be carry-over from other donors' samples. Sequenced input: naive CD8+ T cells from PBMCs. The chain couples TRBV11-3 to TRBJ2-2, with 7 positions matching TRBD1. In DNA, the CDR3 is TGTGCCAGCAGCGCCAACCCCGGGACAGAAACGAACACCGGGGAGCTGTTTTTT. It translates to CASSANPGTETNTGELFF.